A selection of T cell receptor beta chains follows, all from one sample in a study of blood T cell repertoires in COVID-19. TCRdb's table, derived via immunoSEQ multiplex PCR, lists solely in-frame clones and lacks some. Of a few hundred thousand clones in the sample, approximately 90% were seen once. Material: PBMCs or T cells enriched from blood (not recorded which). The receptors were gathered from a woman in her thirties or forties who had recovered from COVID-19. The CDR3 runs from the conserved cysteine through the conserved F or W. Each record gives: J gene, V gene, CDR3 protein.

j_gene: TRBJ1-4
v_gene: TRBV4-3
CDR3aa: CASSQDPSWTWKLFF

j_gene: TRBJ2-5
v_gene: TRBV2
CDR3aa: CASSWTSGQETQYF

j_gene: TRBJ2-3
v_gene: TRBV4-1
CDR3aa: CASSQYSAGEDTDTQYF

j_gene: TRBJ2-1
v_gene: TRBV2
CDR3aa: CASSEGEVNEQFF

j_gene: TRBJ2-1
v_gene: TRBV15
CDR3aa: CATSRDVRSNEQFF

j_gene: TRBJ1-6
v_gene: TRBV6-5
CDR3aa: CASSYEPNSSPLHF

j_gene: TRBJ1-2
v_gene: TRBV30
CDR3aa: CAWAEPPNYGYTF

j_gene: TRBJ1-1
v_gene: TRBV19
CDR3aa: CASSWGTGLTEAFF

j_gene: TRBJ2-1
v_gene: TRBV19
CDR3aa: CASSHRQSQRFF

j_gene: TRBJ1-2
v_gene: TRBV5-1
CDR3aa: CASSLRVGQGYGYTF

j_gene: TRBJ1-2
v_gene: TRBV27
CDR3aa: CASSLSGDGTRRLYYGYTF

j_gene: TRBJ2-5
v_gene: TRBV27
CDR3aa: CASSLLRGWETQYF

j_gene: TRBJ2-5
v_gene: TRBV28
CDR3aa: CASTRRGQGEETQYF

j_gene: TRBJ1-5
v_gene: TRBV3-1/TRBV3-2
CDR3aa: CASSQGRGGNQPQHF

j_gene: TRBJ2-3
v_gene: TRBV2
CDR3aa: CASKRDTDPDTQYF

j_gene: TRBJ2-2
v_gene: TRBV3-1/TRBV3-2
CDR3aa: CASSPKGASGELFF

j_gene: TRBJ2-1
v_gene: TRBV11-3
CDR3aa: CASSLPQGLAVSYNEQFF

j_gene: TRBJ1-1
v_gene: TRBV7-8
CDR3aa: CASSPRGEAFF

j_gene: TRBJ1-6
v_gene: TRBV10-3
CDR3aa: CAIGSGQNYNSPLHF

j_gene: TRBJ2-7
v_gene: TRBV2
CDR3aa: CASGFSGRNAYEQYF

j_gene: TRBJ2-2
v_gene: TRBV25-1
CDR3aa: CASSELRQGVTGELFF

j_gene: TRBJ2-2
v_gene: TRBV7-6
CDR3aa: CASSPRTGPNTGELFF

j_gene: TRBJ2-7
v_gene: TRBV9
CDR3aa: CASSVGGDQSSYEQYF

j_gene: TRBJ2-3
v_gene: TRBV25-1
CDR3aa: CASSQYSGVSTDTQYF

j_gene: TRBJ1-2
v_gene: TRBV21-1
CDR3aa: CASSKDPQGNYGYTF

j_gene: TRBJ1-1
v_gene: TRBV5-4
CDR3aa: CASSFFRERANTEAFF

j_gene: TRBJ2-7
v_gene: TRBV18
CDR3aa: CASSGTGGPDEQYF

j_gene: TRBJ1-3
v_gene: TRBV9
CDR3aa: CASSVGSTQGMTGNTIYF

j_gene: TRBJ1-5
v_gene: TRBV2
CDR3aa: CASQPGVVNQPQHF

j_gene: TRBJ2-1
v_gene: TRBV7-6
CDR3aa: CASSSGTGGFNEQFF

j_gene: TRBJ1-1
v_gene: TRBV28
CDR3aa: CASSLWTGGRAFF

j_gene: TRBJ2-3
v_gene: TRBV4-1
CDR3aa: CASSRRELDNQGAQYF

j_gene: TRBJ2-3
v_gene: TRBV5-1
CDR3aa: CASSDLARGSTDTQYF

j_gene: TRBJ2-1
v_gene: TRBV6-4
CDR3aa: CASRTLEDRGCRDEQFF

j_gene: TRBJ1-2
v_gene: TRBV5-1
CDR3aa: CASSLDLGQGDKGYTF

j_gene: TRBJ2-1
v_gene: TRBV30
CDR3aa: CAWSVDTSGYYNEQFF

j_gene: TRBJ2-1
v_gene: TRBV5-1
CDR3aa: CASMGEGFFEQFF

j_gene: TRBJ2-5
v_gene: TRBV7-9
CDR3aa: CASSLALASQETQYF

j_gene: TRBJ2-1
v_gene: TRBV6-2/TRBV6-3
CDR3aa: CASSYSGGPLDNEQFF

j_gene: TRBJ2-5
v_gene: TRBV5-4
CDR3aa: CASRRGTSGGAQETQYF

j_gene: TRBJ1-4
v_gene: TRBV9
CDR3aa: CASSMTGLHEKLFF

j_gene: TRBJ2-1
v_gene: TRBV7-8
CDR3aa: CASSRPTPQGYNEQFF